Sequencing of this T cell receptor beta chain was carried out in a study of persistence of HIV-infected CD4 T cells. Background on the study: Isolated cells were CMV- and HIV-1 Gag-responding CD4+ T cells.

The germline gives CDR1 SGHDN, CDR2 FVKESK. This CDR3 has 15 residues. Trimming pared 4 bases from V and 4 bases from J, leaving 16 bases between. Sequencing used immunoSEQ version 4 in survey mode. Each sample used up to roughly 1 ug genomic DNA diluted to approximately 10 ng/uL. Generated by immunoSEQ multiplex PCR, the TCRdb table keeps only in-frame clones and is missing some. This sample has approximately 35,000 clones, with 82% found just once. An overlapping HIV-1 Gag peptide pool stimulated these cells at about 1 ug/peptide/mL. CD40L-negative CD69-negative CD45RO-high memory CD4+ T cells were sorted as populations depleted of antigen-responding cells. As for this clone: Its specificity is not known.

Study-wide results and limits: Degenerate expanded CDR3beta sequences were enriched among CMV- and Gag-responding cells.

The sequences come from cultured CD4+ T cells from PBMCs, collected from a patient who received antiretroviral therapy. The gene calls are TRBV14 and TRBJ1-2; unclear D gene. The receptor was isolated from an adult with HIV. The donor label of this sample is uncertain. CDR3 sequence (DNA): TGTGCCAGCAGCCCACTCTTGGGAGCTACCTATGGCTACACCTTC. Translation gives CASSPLLGATYGYTF.